One sample yielded the 14 T cell receptor beta chains listed below, sequenced in a study of shared clonotypes between healthy human individuals. Using immunoSEQ multiplex PCR, the repertoire was profiled, and TCRdb retains in-frame clones only, with some absent. The sample includes over 850,000 clones, approximately 80% of them seen just once. Sequencing was carried out using memory CD4+ T cells from PBMCs. Subset of the sample: CD45RA-negative fraction. Receptors were obtained from a man between 18 and 29 years old in good health. Some clones in this sample may be carry-over from other donors' samples.

The chain carries TRBV7-9 and TRBJ2-7, with 7 nucleotides matching TRBD2. This CDR3 is 14 amino acids long. The germline CDR1 and CDR2 sequences are SEHNR and FQNEAQ (reference sequence). CDR3: CAVRSGGGRYEQYF. The CDR3 DNA sequence: TGTGCGGTTCGTTCGGGGGGAGGGCGGTACGAGCAGTACTTC.

V is TRBV11-1 and J is TRBJ1-1, with D possibly matching TRBD1 (5 bases). Per the germline V gene, CDR1 is SGHAT and CDR2 is FQDESV (reference sequence). CDR3 size: 17 residues. V gave up 7 bases and J gave up 3 bases, with 24 bases separating them. The CDR3 sequence: CASIQNRDLLGDTEAFF. The CDR3 DNA sequence: TGTGCCAGCATCCAAAACCGGGACCTTCTGGGGGACACTGAAGCTTTCTTT.

The chain recombines TRBV7-6 with TRBJ2-3; 10 bases align to TRBD2. CDR1 is SGHVS, CDR2 FNYEAQ, per germline. The CDR3 has 14 residues. The V and J ends lost 5 bases and 6 bases, in that order; junction bases with no gene match: 5. In DNA form, the CDR3 reads TGTGCCAGCAGCCGCCTGGGACTAGCGGATACGCAGTATTTT. Protein product: CASSRLGLADTQYF.

The chain joins TRBV5-4 to TRBJ2-1; D unresolved. The CDR3 has 15 amino acids. Deletions cut 0 bases from V and 4 bases from J, with 11 bases between. Germline V gene sequence: CDR1 SGHNT, CDR2 YYREEE (reference sequence). The CDR3 here is CASSLGRGAYNEQFF. Written as DNA, the CDR3 is TGTGCCAGCAGCTTGGGGCGAGGCGCTTACAATGAGCAGTTCTTC.

This clone showed up just once. The chain employs TRBV7-9 and TRBJ2-7; D may be TRBD1 or TRBD2 (5 bases each). This CDR3 is built from 15 residues. CDR1 is SEHNR and CDR2 is FQNEAQ in the germline V gene (reference sequence). V lost 4 bases to trimming and J lost 3 bases, with 16 bases between them. CDR3 DNA sequence: TGTGCCAGCAGCTCCCGGGACCACCAGTACTACGAGCAGTACTTC. Translating gives CASSSRDHQYYEQYF.

Concerning this clone itself: Within the sample, other DNA sequences also encode this same CDR3. The chain recombines TRBV5-1 with TRBJ2-7; no clear D. Germline CDR1 SGHRS, CDR2 YFSETQ. Trimming cost V 4 bases and J 0 bases, with 5 bases left between them. The length of the CDR3 is 12 residues. The CDR3 spells CASSASSYEQYF. CDR3 DNA: TGCGCCAGCAGCGCGAGCTCCTACGAGCAGTACTTC.

J is TRBJ1-2 and V is TRBV9; D is uncertain. Germline V gene data show CDR1 as SGDLS and CDR2 as YYNGEE. Trimming took 0 bases from V and 8 from J, leaving 11 bases between them. The length of the CDR3 is 13 residues. The CDR3 protein is CASSVASVRGYTF. CDR3 in DNA: TGTGCCAGCAGCGTAGCTTCGGTTCGAGGCTACACCTTC.

The chain employs TRBV30 and TRBJ2-1; 7 positions match TRBD2. Germline loops: CDR1 GTSNPN, CDR2 SVGIG (reference sequence). V shed 0 bases and J 7 bases; nucleotides not matched to a gene: 3. The CDR3 length is 13 residues. The CDR3 loop reads CAWSVGGRNEQFF. The CDR3 DNA sequence: TGTGCCTGGAGTGTAGGCGGGAGAAATGAGCAGTTCTTC.

A remark on this clone: Different DNA sequences within this sample yield the same CDR3. V is TRBV5-4 and J is TRBJ2-1, with D uncertain. Germline values: CDR1 SGHNT, CDR2 YYREEE (reference sequence). V lost 2 bases to trimming and J lost 3 bases, with 6 bases between them. CDR3 size: 13 residues. CDR3 region: CASSFTGYNEQFF. The DNA for the CDR3 is TGTGCCAGCAGCTTTACTGGCTACAATGAGCAGTTCTTC. Drawing the rest from reference TRBV5-4 and TRBJ2-1, the complete variable domain is ETGVTQSPTHLIKTRGQQVTLRCSSQSGHNTVSWYQQALGQGPQFIFQYYREEENGRGNFPPRFSGLQFPNYSSELNVNALELDDSALYLCASSFTGYNEQFFGPGTRLTVL.

This clone was counted a few times. The V call is TRBV18, the J call TRBJ2-5; 10 nucleotides line up with TRBD2. With V trimmed by 5 bases and J by 3 bases, 9 bases remained unmatched. CDR1 and CDR2 from the germline V gene are KGHSH and LQKENI. The CDR3 runs to 16 residues. The CDR3 protein is CASSSQVGTSEETQYF. The CDR3 DNA sequence: TGTGCCAGCTCAAGCCAGGTGGGGACTAGCGAAGAGACCCAGTACTTC.

A few counts support this clone. The chain links TRBV7-3 to TRBJ1-1; TRBD1 aligns across 8 bases. This CDR3 has 14 amino acids. From germline, CDR1 is SGHTA and CDR2 FQGTGA. Trimming removed 5 bases from V and 4 bases from J; junction bases left unmatched: 6. The DNA for the CDR3 is TGTGCCAGCAGCGAGACAGGGGTGGGCACTGAAGCTTTCTTT. This translates into CASSETGVGTEAFF. Based on the CDR3 plus reference TRBV7-3 and TRBJ1-1, the full variable domain is GAGVSQTPSNKVTEKGKYVELRCDPISGHTALYWYRQSLGQGPEFLIYFQGTGAADDSGLPNDRFFAVRPEGSVSTLKIQRTERGDSAVYLCASSETGVGTEAFFGQGTRLTVV.

The rearrangement joins TRBV18 to TRBJ2-7; no firm D call. CDR1 KGHSH and CDR2 LQKENI come from the germline V gene. V was cut by 2 bases and J by 6 bases, with 8 bases left in between. There are 12 residues in the CDR3. CDR3 region: CASSPYGREQYF. In DNA form, the CDR3 reads TGTGCCAGCTCACCATACGGTCGCGAGCAGTACTTC.

This clone occurred a few times. This chain joins TRBV28 and TRBJ1-5; D gene unclear. V was shortened by 5 bases and J by 5 bases, with 7 bases between the two germline ends. This CDR3 comprises 12 residues. Germline V gene sequence: CDR1 MDHEN, CDR2 SYDVKM. CDR3 amino acids: CASSVSYQPQHF. The CDR3 DNA is TGTGCCAGCAGTGTTTCGTATCAGCCCCAGCATTTT.

The chain has TRBV6-5 and TRBJ1-3; D possibly corresponds to TRBD1 (6 bases). CDR1 is MNHEY, CDR2 SVGAGI, per germline. The CDR3 contains 14 residues. Trimming pared 7 bases from V and 0 bases from J, leaving 10 bases between. CDR3 nucleotides: TGTGCCAGCAAATCAGGGGACTCTGGAAACACCATATATTTT. This translates into CASKSGDSGNTIYF.